A selection of T cell receptor beta chains follows, all from one sample in a study of neurological immune-mediated disorders. TCRdb ran MiXCR on the 5' RACE reads and lists one entry per CDR3 protein. The sample has about 41,000 distinct CDR3 sequences; roughly 12% are singletons. The sample consisted of PBMCs. The source is a female donor in good health. The CDR3 runs from the conserved cysteine through the conserved F or W. D genes are given only for firm matches. A clone size is listed for some rows: how often the clone was seen (once, few, many), or a class if it is expanded.

size	V	J	D	DNA	CDR3
many	TRBV5-1	TRBJ1-5	-	TGCGCCAGCAGAGAGTCCGTCCTCAGCAATCAGCCCCAGCATTTT	CASRESVLSNQPQHF
many	TRBV7-3	TRBJ1-1	-	TGTGCCAGCAGCTTCATTGGGGCGGTGAACACTGAAGCTTTCTTT	CASSFIGAVNTEAFF
many	TRBV5-1	TRBJ2-7	-	TGCGCCAGCAGCCCGAGACAGGGACTCTACGAGCAGTACTTC	CASSPRQGLYEQYF
few	TRBV7-2	TRBJ2-2	-	TGTGCCAGCAGCTTAGCAGGGTCCAGGGAGCTGTTTTTT	CASSLAGSRELFF
many	TRBV3-1	TRBJ1-1	-	TGTGCCAGCAGCCAATACAACCGGAACACTGAAGCTTTCTTT	CASSQYNRNTEAFF
few	TRBV9	TRBJ1-3	-	TGTGCCAGCAGCTACGGGGGCTCTGGAAACACCATATATTTT	CASSYGGSGNTIYF
many	TRBV5-1	TRBJ2-1	TRBD2	TGCGCCAGCAGAGAGCGGGGGGGCTACAATGAGCAGTTCTTC	CASRERGGYNEQFF
many	TRBV15	TRBJ1-1	-	TGTGCCACCAGCAGAGATGGGAGGAGGAACACTGAAGCTTTCTTT	CATSRDGRRNTEAFF
many	TRBV7-9	TRBJ1-1	TRBD1	TGTGCCAGCAGCCCGCCGACAGGGCCAATGAACACTGAAGCTTTCTTT	CASSPPTGPMNTEAFF
many	TRBV6-1	TRBJ2-7	-	TGTGCCAGCAGTGAACTCGGCGCCTCCTACGAGCAGTACTTC	CASSELGASYEQYF
many	TRBV7-3	TRBJ1-3	-	TGTGCCAGCAGCTTAATGGGACAAGGAACGTCTGGAAACACCATATATTTT	CASSLMGQGTSGNTIYF
many	TRBV7-2	TRBJ2-7	-	TGTGCCAGCAGCTTTAGGGGCTACGAGCAGTACTTC	CASSFRGYEQYF
many	TRBV20-1	TRBJ1-2	-	TGCAGTGCTAGCGAATCGAGACAGGCCCATGGCTACACCTTC	CSASESRQAHGYTF
-	TRBV20-1	TRBJ2-5	TRBD1	TGCAGTGCGGCCCACGGGACAGAAGAGACCCAGTACTTC	CSAAHGTEETQYF
many	TRBV3-1	TRBJ1-1	-	TGTGCCAGCACCGACAGGCGAATCACTGAAGCTTTCTTT	CASTDRRITEAFF
many	TRBV11-1	TRBJ2-1	-	TGTGCCAGCGCCGGGGTCACTAGCCAGTTCTTC	CASAGVTSQFF
many	TRBV5-1	TRBJ2-5	-	TGCGCCAGCAGCCTTAGCCCTACCCAAGAGACCCAGTACTTC	CASSLSPTQETQYF
many	TRBV27	TRBJ2-3	TRBD2	TGTGCCACCGCAAGGTTGGAGCGGGGGGATACGCAGTATTTT	CATARLERGDTQYF
many	TRBV7-2	TRBJ2-3	-	TGTGCCAGCAGCGTGGCTGCAGATACGCAGTATTTT	CASSVAADTQYF
medium-sized	TRBV7-9	TRBJ1-5	TRBD1	TGTGCCAGCGGGGGGGACAGCTATCAGCCCCAGCATTTT	CASGGDSYQPQHF
once	TRBV11-3	TRBJ2-1	TRBD2	TGTGCCAGCAGCTTAGAACCGGCAGCGGGGTACAATGAGCAGTTCTTC	CASSLEPAAGYNEQFF
-	TRBV25-1	TRBJ1-1	-	TGTGCCAACAGTGCACACGGACAGCTGAACACTGAAGCTTTCTTT	CANSAHGQLNTEAFF
many	TRBV6-2/TRBV6-3	TRBJ2-3	-	TGTGCCAGCAGGAAGACGGGAGCCCTGGGGACAGATACGCAGTATTTT	CASRKTGALGTDTQYF
many	TRBV20-1	TRBJ1-2	-	TGCAGTGCGGCGAAGGGCGCTAACTATGGCTACACCTTC	CSAAKGANYGYTF
many	TRBV7-2	TRBJ1-1	-	TGTGCCAGCAGCTTTGTCGCAGGGGAGTGGACTGAAGCTTTCTTT	CASSFVAGEWTEAFF
many	TRBV2	TRBJ1-5	TRBD1	TGTGCCAGCCGTGACAGGGCGGATCAGCCCCAGCATTTT	CASRDRADQPQHF
many	TRBV20-1	TRBJ1-2	-	TGCAGTGCTAGCCCTCGGGGGGGGGCGATCTATGGCTACACCTTC	CSASPRGGAIYGYTF
many	TRBV6-6	TRBJ2-3	TRBD2	TGTGCCAGCAGTTACGTTTTCGGGACTACCCCCACAGATACGCAGTATTTT	CASSYVFGTTPTDTQYF
many	TRBV6-2/TRBV6-3	TRBJ2-3	TRBD2	TGTGCCAGCAGTTATAACGCCCTAGCGGGAGCCGATACGCAGTATTTT	CASSYNALAGADTQYF